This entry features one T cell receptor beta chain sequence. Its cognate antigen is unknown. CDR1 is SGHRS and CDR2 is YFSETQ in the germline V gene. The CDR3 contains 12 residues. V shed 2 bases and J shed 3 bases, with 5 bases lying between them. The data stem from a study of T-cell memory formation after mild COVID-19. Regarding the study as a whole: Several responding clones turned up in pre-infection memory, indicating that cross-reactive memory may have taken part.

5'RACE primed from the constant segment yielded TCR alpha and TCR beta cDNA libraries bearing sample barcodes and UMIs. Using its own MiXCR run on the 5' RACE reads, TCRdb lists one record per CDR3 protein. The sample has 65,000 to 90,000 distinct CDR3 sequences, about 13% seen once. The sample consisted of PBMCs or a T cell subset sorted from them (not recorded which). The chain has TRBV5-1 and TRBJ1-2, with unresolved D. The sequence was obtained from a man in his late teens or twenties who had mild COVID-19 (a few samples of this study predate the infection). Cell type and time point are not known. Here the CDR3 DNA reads TGCGCCAGCAGCTTAAGCCACTATGGCTACACCTTC. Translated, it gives CASSLSHYGYTF.